This T cell receptor beta chain was retrieved from a study of blood T cell repertoires in COVID-19. TCRdb's table, derived via immunoSEQ multiplex PCR, lists solely in-frame clones and lacks some. In the table there are about 270,000 clones, about 91% of which are singletons. V lost 1 base, J lost 5 bases, and 6 bases stayed unmatched. The CDR3 is 15 residues long. Germline V CDR1 and CDR2: SGHVS, FQNEAQ. Grouping used clinical history reported by participants in a survey and questionnaire. Source material: PBMCs or T cells enriched from blood (not recorded which). The receptor was derived from a woman aged 40 to 55 with acute COVID-19. The chain couples TRBV7-8 to TRBJ2-7; 9 bases map to TRBD1. CDR3 bases: TGTGCCAGCAGCTTAGGACAGGGGGTATCCCACGAGCAGTACTTC. Translating it yields CASSLGQGVSHEQYF.